The 26 T cell receptor beta chains in this list originate from one sample, sequenced in a study of early T cells in non-severe SARS-CoV-2 infection. From the 5' RACE reads, TCRdb called clonotypes with MiXCR, one entry per CDR3 protein. The table lists about 21,000 distinct CDR3 sequences, 5% to 6% of them singletons, with approximately 15% in the top ten. The source material was whole blood, sampled at baseline. Receptors were obtained from an adult who was a healthcare worker with PCR-confirmed SARS-CoV-2 infection or an uninfected control (not recorded which).

The chain combines TRBV7-2 with TRBJ2-5, with 14 bases lining up with TRBD2. Germline assignment: CDR1 SGHTA and CDR2 FQGNSA. V shed 3 bases and J 2 bases; nucleotides not matched to a gene: 5. The CDR3 extends over 17 amino acids. Here the CDR3 reads CASSLRTSGGPQETQYF. The CDR3 DNA sequence: TGTGCCAGCAGCTTGAGGACTAGCGGGGGGCCTCAAGAGACCCAGTACTTC. The whole variable domain, filled in from reference TRBV7-2 and TRBJ2-5, reads GAGVSQSPSNKVTEKGKDVELRCDPISGHTALYWYRQSLGQGLEFLIYFQGNSAPDKSGLPSDRFSAERTGGSVSTLTIQRTQQEDSAVYLCASSLRTSGGPQETQYFGPGTRLLVL.

In its sample, this clonotype was seen a few times. The rearrangement links TRBV5-6 to TRBJ2-1; 7 bases align to TRBD1. The CDR3 has 14 residues. Germline V lookup: CDR1 SGHDT, CDR2 YYEEEE. The V and J ends lost 2 bases and 6 bases, in that order; junction bases with no gene match: 5. The CDR3 reads CASSFRDRINEQFF. The CDR3 nucleotides are TGTGCCAGCAGCTTCCGGGACAGAATCAATGAGCAGTTCTTC.

By sample fraction, this clonotype is medium-sized (0.01 to 0.1%). The chain uses TRBV6-4 and TRBJ2-2; D remains ambiguous. V was pared by 0 bases and J by 5 bases, with 10 bases between. This CDR3 spans 15 amino acids. From germline, CDR1 is MRHNA and CDR2 SNTAGT. The CDR3 DNA follows: TGTGCCAGCAGTGACTCAGGGTACTTGACCGGGGAGCTGTTTTTT. Protein product: CASSDSGYLTGELFF.

This clonotype was observed many times. The genes are TRBV5-5 and TRBJ2-3; D is unclear. The ends were cut back, 0 bases at V and 4 bases at J, with 6 bases in the middle. This CDR3 comprises 13 residues. The germline gives CDR1 SGHKS, CDR2 YYEKEE (reference sequence). This chain's CDR3 is CASSLEAPDTQYF. The CDR3 DNA follows: TGTGCCAGCAGCTTGGAGGCGCCAGATACGCAGTATTTT. The full variable domain, rest sourced from reference TRBV5-5 and TRBJ2-3, is DAGVTQSPTHLIKTRGQQVTLRCSPISGHKSVSWYQQVLGQGPQFIFQYYEKEERGRGNFPDRFSARQFPNYSSELNVNALLLGDSALYLCASSLEAPDTQYFGPGTRLTVL.

The sample holds many counts of this clonotype. The V gene is TRBV7-9, the J gene TRBJ1-6, with D unclear. The germline V gene has CDR1 SEHNR and CDR2 FQNEAQ (reference sequence). V lost 0 bases and J lost 7, with 10 bases in between. This CDR3 is built from 15 residues. The chain's CDR3 is CASSLAVGYNSPLHF. As DNA, the CDR3 is TGTGCCAGCAGCTTAGCGGTAGGCTACAATTCACCCCTCCACTTT.

This clonotype has ten or more counts. This chain uses TRBV18 with TRBJ2-1; 9 nucleotides line up with TRBD2. Germline CDR1 and CDR2: KGHSH and LQKENI. The CDR3 is 14 amino acids. V lost 5 bases to trimming and J lost 5 bases; unmatched junction nucleotides: 4. In DNA, the CDR3 is TGTGCCAGCTCAAATGCGGGGGGGCACAATGAGCAGTTCTTC. It yields the protein CASSNAGGHNEQFF.

V and J are TRBV4-3 and TRBJ2-3, with D unresolved. Deletions cut 0 bases from V and 3 bases from J, with 16 bases between. From germline, CDR1 is LGHNA and CDR2 YSLEER. The CDR3 is 17 amino acids. CDR3 nucleotide sequence: TGCGCCAGCAGCCAAGATCTTGGCTCCTCTGGAACAGATACGCAGTATTTT. Amino acids: CASSQDLGSSGTDTQYF.

This clonotype appeared many times. The gene calls are TRBV6-1 and TRBJ2-7; D gene unclear. This CDR3 has 13 residues. Looked up from germline, CDR1 is MNHNS and CDR2 is SASEGT. Between the trimmed V and J ends, which lost 6 bases and 1 base, there was a span of 10 bases. CDR3 DNA sequence: TGTGCCAGCAGGGCCGACTTGTCCTACGAGCAGTACTTC. Its translation: CASRADLSYEQYF.

The chain recombines TRBV5-1 with TRBJ2-7; D ambiguous. Germline V gene sequence: CDR1 SGHRS, CDR2 YFSETQ. Deletions cut 4 bases from V and 4 bases from J, with 12 bases between. This CDR3 spans 13 amino acids. The CDR3 DNA reads as TGCGCCAGCAGCGTCGCTATAGGGTACGAGCAGTACTTC. It codes for CASSVAIGYEQYF.

On this clonotype: A read error may be the cause here, since a much bigger clone is one base away. V is TRBV25-1 and J is TRBJ2-2; D may correspond to TRBD1 or TRBD2 (5 bases each). This CDR3 has 14 amino acids. Per the germline V gene, CDR1 is MGHDK and CDR2 is SYGVNS. Trimming removed 5 bases at V and 8 bases at J, with 15 bases between. CDR3 region: CASSPRGSRGELFF. CDR3 DNA sequence: TGTGCCAGCAGTCCCCGGGGCTCCCGGGGGGAGCTGTTTTTT. Filled out from reference TRBV25-1 and TRBJ2-2, the complete variable domain reads EADIYQTPRYLVIGTGKKITLECSQTMGHDKMYWYQQDPGMELHLIHYSYGVNSTEKGDLSSESTVSRIRTEHFPLTLESARPSHTSQYLCASSPRGSRGELFFGEGSRLTVL.

The genes are TRBV7-9 and TRBJ2-7, with D tentatively TRBD1 (5 bases). The CDR3 is 17 residues long. V was shortened by 0 bases and J by 4 bases, with 19 bases between the two germline ends. Per the germline V gene, CDR1 is SEHNR and CDR2 is FQNEAQ (reference sequence). The CDR3 bases are TGTGCCAGCAGCTTAGCCGCCCTGATCCAGGGATCTTACGAGCAGTACTTC. It specifies CASSLAALIQGSYEQYF.

Many counts were recorded for this clonotype. This rearrangement joins TRBV7-9 to TRBJ1-1; the D gene is possibly TRBD1 (6 bases). Germline CDR1 is SEHNR and CDR2 is FQNEAQ (reference sequence). V lost 0 bases and J lost 4, with 12 bases in between. The CDR3 runs 15 residues. DNA of the CDR3: TGTGCCAGCAGCTTAGCCTCCGAGACAGGCACTGAAGCTTTCTTT. It yields the protein CASSLASETGTEAFF.

This clonotype ranks as medium-sized. The chain recombines TRBV7-3 with TRBJ2-3, with D unclear. V dropped 0 bases and J dropped 6 bases, with 7 bases sitting between them. Germline CDR1 SGHTA, CDR2 FQGTGA. The CDR3 extends over 13 amino acids. The CDR3, as DNA: TGTGCCAGCAGCTTAACGTGGCCCGATACGCAGTATTTT. It codes for CASSLTWPDTQYF.

By share, this clonotype counts as medium-sized. The chain uses TRBV27 and TRBJ1-4, with 10 bases lining up with TRBD1. The germline V gene encodes CDR1 MNHEY and CDR2 SMNVEV (reference sequence). The length of the CDR3 is 15 residues. The J segment lost 6 bases and the V segment lost 5 bases, leaving 6 bases of the junction unmatched. CDR3 nucleotides: TGTGCCAGCAGTCCGACAGGGGGCAGGGATGAAAAACTGTTTTTT. Amino acids: CASSPTGGRDEKLFF.

V is TRBV4-3 and J is TRBJ2-3, with D maybe TRBD1 (6 bases). Trimming took off 1 base at V and 4 bases at J, with 12 bases between the two ends. CDR1 LGHNA and CDR2 YSLEER come from the germline V gene. The CDR3 is made up of 15 amino acids. The CDR3 region has the DNA TGCGCCAGCAGCCAAGGTCAGGGGCGCCCAGATACGCAGTATTTT. Its translation: CASSQGQGRPDTQYF.

The chain recombines TRBV9 with TRBJ2-7; D possibly corresponds to TRBD1 (5 bases). The germline V gene has CDR1 SGDLS and CDR2 YYNGEE. The CDR3 is 14 residues long. Trimming shortened V by 1 base and J by 2 bases, and 10 bases separated the two germline ends. The CDR3: CASSVHPGTYEQYF. The CDR3 nucleotides read TGTGCCAGCAGCGTACATCCAGGGACCTACGAGCAGTACTTC.

The DNA for the CDR3 is TGCAGTGCTAGAGTCCGGACAGGCTCCTACGAGCAGTACTTC. Protein product: CSARVRTGSYEQYF. The V and J genes are TRBV20-1 and TRBJ2-7, with 7 bases lining up with TRBD1. Per germline, CDR1 DFQATT and CDR2 SNEGSKA (reference sequence). After removal of 1 base from V and 0 bases from J, the junction contained 3 bases not matched to a gene. The CDR3 is 14 amino acids.

This clonotype was seen many times. The rearrangement joins TRBV12-5 to TRBJ2-1; weak D call: TRBD1 (6 bases). Trimming took off 7 bases at V and 2 bases at J, with 18 bases between the two ends. Germline V gene sequence: CDR1 LGHNT, CDR2 FRNRAP. The CDR3 totals 16 residues. The CDR3 DNA follows: TGTGCTAGTGTTAACCTAGGGGGTCCTACCTACAATGAGCAGTTCTTC. It is translated as CASVNLGGPTYNEQFF. The full variable domain, with the rest looked up from reference TRBV12-5 and TRBJ2-1, is DARVTQTPRHKVTEMGQEVTMRCQPILGHNTVFWYRQTMMQGLELLAYFRNRAPLDDSGMPKDRFSAEMPDATLATLKIQPSEPRDSAVYFCASVNLGGPTYNEQFFGPGTRLTVL.

This clonotype was found many times. CDR3 loop: CASSRQGGYSLGSYNEQFF. The CDR3 bases are TGTGCCAGTTCTAGACAGGGGGGGTACTCCCTAGGCTCCTACAATGAGCAGTTCTTC. V gene TRBV12-3 or TRBV12-4 combines with J gene TRBJ2-1, with 9 positions matching TRBD1. The trim removed 9 bases at V and 0 bases at J, leaving 18 bases unmatched. CDR3 length: 19 residues.

This clonotype appeared a few times. A junction end diverges from the germline sequence, so it may reflect a read error. The gene calls are TRBV5-1 and TRBJ2-1, with 10 bases lining up with TRBD1. This CDR3 spans 13 amino acids. Germline CDR1 SGHRS, CDR2 YFSETQ. CDR3 nucleotides: TGCGCCAGCAGCTTGTGGGACAGGGGACCTCGGATCTTC. The encoded protein is CASSLWDRGPRIF.

For this clonotype: This sequence may be a read error, since a much larger clone differs from it by one base. The chain recombines TRBV20-1 with TRBJ1-2; D might be TRBD1 (6 bases). This CDR3 contains 14 residues. V was shortened by 0 bases and J by 2 bases, with 10 bases between the two germline ends. Germline loops: CDR1 DFQATT, CDR2 SNEGSKA (reference sequence). The CDR3 here is CSARDGQGNYGYTF. In DNA form, the CDR3 reads TGCAGTGCTAGAGATGGCCAGGGGAACTATGGCTACACCTTC.

This clonotype appeared a few times. J is TRBJ1-5 and V is TRBV10-3, with D maybe TRBD1 (6 bases). CDR1 and CDR2 from the germline V gene are ENHRY and SYGVKD. The V and J ends lost 3 bases and 3 bases respectively, with 12 bases between them. The CDR3 sequence is 15 residues long. The CDR3 DNA reads as TGTGCCATCAGTGAAAAACAGGGACCCAATCAGCCCCAGCATTTT. It codes for CAISEKQGPNQPQHF.

This clonotype was seen at least ten times. V usage is TRBV7-6 and J usage is TRBJ2-2, with D perhaps TRBD1 or TRBD2 (5 bases each). Deletions cut 2 bases from V and 4 bases from J, with 14 bases between. From germline, CDR1 is SGHVS and CDR2 FNYEAQ. This CDR3 has 16 amino acids. CDR3 region: CASSLYFRAGTGELFF. As DNA, the CDR3 is TGTGCCAGCAGCTTATATTTCAGGGCGGGCACCGGGGAGCTGTTTTTT.

This clonotype came up many times. The rearrangement uses TRBV7-2 and TRBJ2-7; tentative D call: TRBD1 (6 bases). This CDR3 spans 13 amino acids. Germline CDR1 reads SGHTA; CDR2 reads FQGNSA. V gave up 1 base and J gave up 4 bases, with 8 bases separating them. The CDR3, as DNA: TGTGCCAGCAGCTTAGTGGGGGCATACGAGCAGTACTTC. Protein sequence: CASSLVGAYEQYF.

By proportion, this clonotype is medium-sized. J is TRBJ2-3 and V is TRBV11-3; 10 nucleotides align to TRBD2. Germline values: CDR1 SGHNT, CDR2 YENEEA. There are 16 residues in the CDR3. V gave up 2 bases and J gave up 4 bases; unmatched junction bases: 6. CDR3 amino acids: CASSLLAGAPSDTQYF. As DNA, the CDR3 is TGTGCCAGCAGCTTACTAGCGGGGGCACCCTCAGATACGCAGTATTTT.

This clonotype appeared a few times. J is TRBJ2-3 and V is TRBV24-1, with 10 positions matching TRBD2. The CDR3 has 18 residues. V gave up 1 base and J gave up 3 bases; unmatched junction bases: 9. The germline CDR1 and CDR2 sequences are KGHDR and SFDVKD. The CDR3 reads CATSDLRASGGTTDTQYF. The CDR3 DNA sequence: TGTGCCACCAGTGATTTACGGGCTAGCGGGGGAACTACAGATACGCAGTATTTT.